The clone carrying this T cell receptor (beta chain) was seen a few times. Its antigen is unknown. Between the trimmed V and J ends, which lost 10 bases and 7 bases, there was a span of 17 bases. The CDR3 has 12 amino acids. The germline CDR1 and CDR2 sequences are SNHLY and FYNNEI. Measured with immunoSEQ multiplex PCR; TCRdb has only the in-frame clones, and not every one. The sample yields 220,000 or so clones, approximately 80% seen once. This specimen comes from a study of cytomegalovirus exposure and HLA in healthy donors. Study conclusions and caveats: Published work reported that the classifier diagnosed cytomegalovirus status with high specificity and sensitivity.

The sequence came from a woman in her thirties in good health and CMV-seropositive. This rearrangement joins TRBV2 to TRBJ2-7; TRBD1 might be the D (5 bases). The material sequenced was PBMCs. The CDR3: CANTRTIEEQYF. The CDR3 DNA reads TGTGCCAACACGCGGACAATTGAAGAGCAGTACTTC. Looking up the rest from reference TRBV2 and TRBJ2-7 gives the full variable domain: EPEVTQTPSHQVTQMGQEVILRCVPISNHLYFYWYRQILGQKVEFLVSFYNNEISEKSEIFDDQFSVERPDGSNFTLKIRSTKLEDSAMYFCANTRTIEEQYFGPGTRLTVT.